The 21 T cell receptor beta chains below come from one sample, sequenced in a study of blood T cell repertoires in COVID-19. Sequenced by immunoSEQ multiplex PCR; TCRdb stores in-frame clones only, minus some. The table has approximately 75,000 clones, approximately 80% seen once; the top ten hold less than 8%. The sequencing sample was made of peripheral blood. The receptors derive from a man aged 30 to 39 with COVID-19, enrolled during active disease.

The V and J genes are TRBV10-3 and TRBJ1-5, with a weak D call TRBD1 (5 bases). Trimming removed 4 bases from V and 5 bases from J, with 9 bases in between. The CDR3 totals 13 residues. CDR1 is ENHRY and CDR2 is SYGVKD in the germline V gene. CDR3: CAISGGGYQPQHF. The CDR3 DNA reads as TGTGCCATCAGTGGGGGGGGGTATCAGCCCCAGCATTTT.

This clone was detected once. As DNA, the CDR3 is TGTGCCAGCAGTGAAGGTCGCCAGGGAGGAAACACCATATATTTT. This encodes CASSEGRQGGNTIYF. The chain uses TRBV2 and TRBJ1-3, with D possibly TRBD1 on 5 matching bases. This CDR3 contains 15 residues. Looked up from germline, CDR1 is SNHLY and CDR2 is FYNNEI. V was pared by 1 base and J by 4 bases, with 11 bases between.

The V and J genes are TRBV6-5 and TRBJ1-2; weak D call: TRBD1 (5 bases). There are 13 residues in the CDR3. The germline CDR1 and CDR2 sequences are MNHEY and SVGAGI. V was trimmed by 3 bases and J by 8 bases, leaving 13 bases between them. DNA of the CDR3: TGTGCCAGCAGTTATTTCAGGGAAGGGGGCTACACCTTC. Its translation: CASSYFREGGYTF.

In regard to this clone: An end of the junction differs from the germline gene, which may be a read error. The chain recombines TRBV6-5 with TRBJ2-7; 10 positions match TRBD2. The CDR3 has 12 amino acids. Germline values: CDR1 MNHEY, CDR2 SVGAGI. CDR3 in DNA: TGCGGGGAGGGGACTAGCGTCTACGAGCAGTACTTC. The encoded protein is CGEGTSVYEQYF.

This clone came up a few times. The rearrangement links TRBV5-6 to TRBJ2-7; a weak D match, TRBD1 (6 bases). CDR1 SGHDT and CDR2 YYEEEE come from the germline V gene. The CDR3 loop spans 13 amino acids. V was trimmed by 5 bases and J by 5 bases, leaving 14 bases between them. The CDR3 region has the DNA TGTGCCAGCAGTACAGGGTCGGGTGACGAGCAGTACTTC. This gives the protein CASSTGSGDEQYF.

The V call is TRBV5-1, the J call TRBJ2-7; 13 bases line up with TRBD2. Per germline, CDR1 SGHRS and CDR2 YFSETQ. CDR3 length: 15 residues. V dropped 0 bases and J dropped 3; count of bases not matched to a gene: 0. The CDR3 DNA follows: TGCGCCAGCAGCTTGGGGACTAGCGGGGGCTACGAGCAGTACTTC. Its translation: CASSLGTSGGYEQYF.

The rearrangement joins TRBV19 to TRBJ1-2; no definite D call. The CDR3 loop spans 19 amino acids. Germline V CDR1 and CDR2: LNHDA, SQIVND (reference sequence). The germline V and J ends were trimmed by 3 bases and 4 bases, with 27 bases remaining between them. CDR3 protein: CASSIGPFRLKQHSYGYTF. The CDR3 nucleotides are TGTGCCAGTAGTATTGGTCCATTTCGACTTAAACAACATTCCTATGGCTACACCTTC.

The chain recombines TRBV11-1 with TRBJ2-2, with TRBD2 matching over 9 bases. Trimming removed 5 bases from V and 1 base from J; junction bases left unmatched: 5. The V gene's germline CDR1 is SGHAT and CDR2 FQDESV (reference sequence). The CDR3 runs to 16 residues. The CDR3 loop is CASSHRAGGNTGELFF. CDR3 nucleotides: TGTGCCAGCAGCCATCGAGCGGGAGGGAACACCGGGGAGCTGTTTTTT.

This clone was observed a few times. The J gene is TRBJ2-7, the V gene TRBV2; 8 bases map to TRBD1. The CDR3 covers 14 residues. V gave up 6 bases and J gave up 5 bases; unmatched junction bases: 9. CDR1 and CDR2 from the germline V gene are SNHLY and FYNNEI. The CDR3 protein is CASSRTGQLDEQYF. CDR3 nucleotide sequence: TGTGCCAGCAGCAGGACAGGGCAGTTGGACGAGCAGTACTTC. The variable domain in full, completed from reference TRBV2 and TRBJ2-7, reads EPEVTQTPSHQVTQMGQEVILRCVPISNHLYFYWYRQILGQKVEFLVSFYNNEISEKSEIFDDQFSVERPDGSNFTLKIRSTKLEDSAMYFCASSRTGQLDEQYFGPGTRLTVT.

In its sample, this clone was seen a few times. The chain joins TRBV30 to TRBJ1-1; D call uncertain. V was cut by 8 bases and J by 1 base, with 14 bases left in between. Germline assignment: CDR1 GTSNPN and CDR2 SVGIG (reference sequence). The CDR3 length is 13 residues. Here the CDR3 reads CASHTTGNTEAFF. In DNA, the CDR3 is TGTGCCAGCCACACGACGGGGAACACTGAAGCTTTCTTT.

This clone was recorded only once. The chain links TRBV28 to TRBJ1-6, with D perhaps matching TRBD1 (5 bases). V lost 6 bases, J lost 13 bases, and 19 bases lay in between. This CDR3 is built from 14 residues. The germline CDR1 and CDR2 sequences are MDHEN and SYDVKM. This CDR3 reads CASSRTGARGPLHF. In DNA, the CDR3 is TGTGCCAGCAGCCGCACCGGGGCCCGGGGGCCCCTCCACTTT.

The chain joins TRBV19 to TRBJ1-4; 9 bases are shared with TRBD1. CDR1 is LNHDA, CDR2 SQIVND, per germline (reference sequence). With 6 bases clipped from V and 3 bases from J, the junction kept 11 bases outside the gene matches. The CDR3 is 17 residues long. CDR3 nucleotide sequence: TGTGCCAGTAGGGGAAAGGGACAGGGCCTCGCTAATGAAAAACTGTTTTTT. Its translation: CASRGKGQGLANEKLFF.

A note on this clone: Relative to the germline gene, one junction end is altered; a read error may explain this. This chain connects TRBV3-1 (or the pseudogene TRBV3-2) to TRBJ2-7; possibly TRBD2 for D (6 bases). This CDR3 spans 13 amino acids. Germline V CDR1 and CDR2: LGHDT, YNNKEL (reference sequence). CDR3 in amino acids: CASSHAPPGELSF. The CDR3, as DNA: TGTGCCAGCAGCCACGCCCCGCCGGGGGAGCTGAGCTTC.

This chain links TRBV7-9 with TRBJ1-5; no definite D call. Trimming cost V 5 bases and J 2 bases, with 16 bases left between them. CDR1 is SEHNR, CDR2 FQNEAQ, per germline (reference sequence). This CDR3 is 16 amino acids long. The CDR3 spells CASSRAGYLGNQPQHF. The CDR3 region has the DNA TGTGCCAGCAGCCGGGCGGGTTACCTTGGCAATCAGCCCCAGCATTTT.

The chain is built from TRBV19 and TRBJ2-1, with TRBD2 matching over 10 bases. V lost 8 bases to trimming and J lost 9 bases; unmatched junction nucleotides: 10. Germline assignment: CDR1 LNHDA and CDR2 SQIVND (reference sequence). This CDR3 spans 14 amino acids. In DNA, the CDR3 is TGTGCCAGTTGCGAAAGCGGGAGGGCCCTTGAGCAGTTCTTC. Encoded protein: CASCESGRALEQFF.

The chain is built from TRBV18 and TRBJ1-6; D is perhaps TRBD1 (5 bases). V gave up 6 bases and J gave up 3 bases, with 9 bases separating them. The CDR3 is 14 residues long. In germline, CDR1 is KGHSH, CDR2 LQKENI. The CDR3 loop reads CASSPTDYNSPLHF. The CDR3 region has the DNA TGTGCCAGCTCCCCGACAGACTATAATTCACCCCTCCACTTT.

This clone was picked up one time. V and J are TRBV4-2 and TRBJ2-3, with 9 bases fitting TRBD1. V gave up 6 bases and J gave up 3 bases; unmatched junction bases: 4. The CDR3 has 14 amino acids. Per the germline V gene, CDR1 is LGHNA and CDR2 is YNFKEQ. Here the CDR3 reads CASRGQGGTDTQYF. In DNA, the CDR3 is TGTGCCAGCAGGGGACAGGGAGGGACAGATACGCAGTATTTT.

V usage is TRBV7-2 and J usage is TRBJ1-3; no firm D call. The CDR3 is made up of 14 amino acids. Trimming pared 4 bases from V and 0 bases from J, leaving 7 bases between. Germline-derived CDR1 and CDR2 are SGHTA and FQGNSA. The CDR3 here is CASSSLNSGNTIYF. In DNA, the CDR3 is TGTGCCAGCAGCTCCCTAAACTCTGGAAACACCATATATTTT. The full variable domain, rest sourced from reference TRBV7-2 and TRBJ1-3, is GAGVSQSPSNKVTEKGKDVELRCDPISGHTALYWYRQSLGQGLEFLIYFQGNSAPDKSGLPSDRFSAERTGGSVSTLTIQRTQQEDSAVYLCASSSLNSGNTIYFGEGSWLTVV.

The chain carries TRBV6-5 and TRBJ2-7; 12 nucleotides match TRBD2. Trimming took 4 bases from V and 0 from J; bases not matched to a gene: 1. The CDR3 length is 15 residues. Per germline, CDR1 MNHEY and CDR2 SVGAGI. The CDR3 reads CASSSSGRASYEQYF. The CDR3 DNA reads as TGTGCCAGCAGTTCTAGCGGGAGGGCCTCCTACGAGCAGTACTTC.

This clone was seen only a few times. The V and J genes are TRBV28 and TRBJ1-3, with D hard to call. CDR3 length: 13 residues. CDR1 MDHEN and CDR2 SYDVKM come from the germline V gene. Trimming left V 4 bases short and J 7 bases short, with 11 bases between. The chain's CDR3 is CASSSQAWNTIYF. The CDR3 nucleotides are TGTGCCAGCAGTTCTCAGGCTTGGAACACCATATATTTT.

V and J are TRBV28 and TRBJ1-1, with D perhaps matching TRBD1 (5 bases). Germline loops: CDR1 MDHEN, CDR2 SYDVKM. The CDR3 covers 12 residues. V shed 5 bases and J shed 11 bases, with 15 bases lying between them. CDR3 nucleotide sequence: TGTGCCAGCAGTCCTGCCAGGGTCGAGGCTTTCTTT. Its protein product is CASSPARVEAFF.